These 32 T cell receptor beta chains were all obtained from the same sample, sequenced in a study of cytomegalovirus exposure and HLA in healthy donors. The PCR used 60 Vbeta and 13 Jbeta primers. The method was immunoSEQ multiplex PCR; TCRdb's version includes in-frame clones alone and lacks a portion of them. In the table there are more than 150,000 clones, over 80% of which are singletons. The sequencing sample was made of PBMCs. Source of these receptors: a man aged 50-59 years in good health and CMV-seronegative.

The chain links TRBV7-2 to TRBJ1-1, with 8 bases identical to TRBD1. The J segment lost 4 bases and the V segment lost 5 bases, leaving 9 bases of the junction unmatched. Per germline, CDR1 SGHTA and CDR2 FQGNSA. This CDR3 contains 15 residues. The chain's CDR3 is CASSQGARGSTEAFF. CDR3 sequence (DNA): TGTGCCAGCAGCCAGGGGGCGCGAGGCTCCACTGAAGCTTTCTTT.

The chain has TRBV7-2 and TRBJ2-1; D not resolved. Germline V gives CDR1 SGHTA, CDR2 FQGNSA. The CDR3 is 14 residues long. With 5 bases removed from V and 2 bases from J, the gap between germline ends came to 10 bases. CDR3 loop: CASSPERAYNEQFF. The CDR3 DNA follows: TGTGCCAGCAGCCCCGAGAGAGCCTACAATGAGCAGTTCTTC.

V and J are TRBV7-3 and TRBJ2-1, with D tentatively TRBD1 (6 bases). Trimming removed 1 base from V and 2 bases from J, with 18 bases in between. The CDR3 consists of 18 residues. Germline assignment: CDR1 SGHTA and CDR2 FQGTGA. The CDR3 nucleotides are TGTGCCAGCAGCTTAAGGCCAGGGGTCACTCAAACCTACAATGAGCAGTTCTTC. It codes for CASSLRPGVTQTYNEQFF.

V gene TRBV5-5 combines with J gene TRBJ1-4, with 10 bases fitting TRBD1. Germline CDR1 is SGHKS and CDR2 is YYEKEE (reference sequence). The CDR3 length is 15 residues. With V trimmed by 5 bases and J by 8 bases, 9 bases remained unmatched. The CDR3 loop reads CASRKTGGSGEKLFF. The CDR3 DNA follows: TGTGCCAGCAGAAAGACAGGGGGCTCGGGGGAAAAACTGTTTTTT.

This clone was recorded once. CDR3 DNA: TGTGCCAGTAGTACCTTTAGCGGGGGGTTCGTGGATACGCAGTATTTT. Amino acid sequence: CASSTFSGGFVDTQYF. This rearrangement joins TRBV19 to TRBJ2-3; 10 positions agree with TRBD2. The CDR3 length is 16 residues. The J segment lost 6 bases and the V segment lost 4 bases, leaving 10 bases of the junction unmatched. Per germline, CDR1 LNHDA and CDR2 SQIVND (reference sequence).

The chain carries TRBV4-2 and TRBJ2-3, with D perhaps matching TRBD2 (5 bases). Germline V CDR1 and CDR2: LGHNA, YNFKEQ. The CDR3 spans 16 residues. Trimming took 0 bases from V and 2 from J, leaving 12 bases between them. CDR3 nucleotide sequence: TGTGCCAGCAGCCAAGATCTGCGAGCGGTCACAGATACGCAGTATTTT. It yields the protein CASSQDLRAVTDTQYF.

The chain couples TRBV11-2 to TRBJ2-1, with 7 positions matching TRBD1. The CDR3 runs to 16 residues. In germline, CDR1 is SGHAT, CDR2 FQNNGV. The J segment lost 13 bases and the V segment lost 5 bases, leaving 20 bases of the junction unmatched. CDR3 protein: CASSRRLDARDSVQFF. CDR3 DNA: TGTGCCAGCAGCCGAAGATTGGACGCCAGGGACAGCGTTCAGTTCTTC.

This clone appeared a single time. V gene TRBV4-3 combines with J gene TRBJ1-5, with TRBD1 as a possible D gene (6 bases). The CDR3 loop spans 15 amino acids. Between the trimmed V and J ends, which lost 9 bases and 9 bases, there was a span of 24 bases. Per germline, CDR1 LGHNA and CDR2 YSLEER. DNA for the CDR3: TGCGCCAGTGACTCCCGGGACACCCCTATAGGGCCCCAGCATTTT. This gives the protein CASDSRDTPIGPQHF.

This clone was seen a few times. The chain has TRBV5-1 and TRBJ1-4, with D maybe TRBD1 (5 bases). Trimming pared 4 bases from V and 7 bases from J, leaving 14 bases between. Germline V CDR1 and CDR2: SGHRS, YFSETQ. The CDR3 covers 14 residues. This CDR3 is CASSLSGGGEKLFF. The DNA of the CDR3 is TGCGCCAGCAGCCTGTCCGGGGGAGGTGAAAAACTGTTTTTT.

The count of this clone is one. This chain joins TRBV5-1 and TRBJ2-7; tentatively, D is TRBD1 (5 bases). The CDR3 runs 13 residues. V was clipped by 0 bases and J by 6 bases, with 10 bases between them. Germline assignment: CDR1 SGHRS and CDR2 YFSETQ. The DNA for the CDR3 is TGCGCCAGCAGCTTGGCCAGGGTCACCGAGCAGTACTTC. Protein product: CASSLARVTEQYF.

The chain is built from TRBV7-2 and TRBJ2-7; 8 nucleotides agree with TRBD1. J was trimmed by 6 bases and V by 3 bases; bases with no gene match: 10. The germline gives CDR1 SGHTA, CDR2 FQGNSA. The CDR3 is 15 amino acids. CDR3 coding DNA: TGTGCCAGCAGCTTGGCAGGGACAGGCTATTCCGAGCAGTACTTC. This translates into CASSLAGTGYSEQYF.

The V gene is TRBV4-3, the J gene TRBJ1-2, with a tentative D call TRBD1 (6 bases). There are 14 residues in the CDR3. V was clipped by 5 bases and J by 3 bases, with 13 bases between them. Looked up from germline, CDR1 is LGHNA and CDR2 is YSLEER. The CDR3 DNA sequence: TGCGCCAGCAGCAAGTGGAACAGGGACTATGGCTACACCTTC. Protein product: CASSKWNRDYGYTF.

The gene calls are TRBV5-4 and TRBJ2-7, with 8 bases lining up with TRBD2. With V trimmed by 4 bases and J by 4 bases, 7 bases remained unmatched. The germline CDR1 and CDR2 sequences are SGHNT and YYREEE (reference sequence). The CDR3 loop spans 14 amino acids. CDR3 DNA sequence: TGTGCCAGCAGCGAAGGGACTAGAAAGTACGAGCAGTACTTC. Translated: CASSEGTRKYEQYF.

About this clone: An end of the junction does not agree with germline; a read error may underlie this. This chain joins TRBV6-5 and TRBJ2-3, with 12 positions matching TRBD1. Germline-derived CDR1 and CDR2 are MNHEY and SVGAGI. The CDR3 loop spans 15 amino acids. Here the CDR3 DNA reads TGTGCCGGCAGGGACAGGGGGCGAAACACAGATACGCAGTATTTT. Its translation is CAGRDRGRNTDTQYF.

This clone was seen a few times. This chain uses TRBV4-1 with TRBJ2-7; 8 bases line up with TRBD1. CDR3 length: 15 amino acids. With V trimmed by 4 bases and J by 3 bases, 8 bases remained unmatched. Germline-derived CDR1 and CDR2 are MGHRA and YSYEKL. CDR3 loop: CASSLSPGQVYEQYF. The CDR3 DNA reads as TGCGCCAGCAGCCTTTCACCGGGACAGGTCTACGAGCAGTACTTC.

This clone occurred once. This rearrangement joins TRBV18 to TRBJ1-1, with D perhaps TRBD1 (6 bases). This CDR3 has 16 amino acids. Germline loops: CDR1 KGHSH, CDR2 LQKENI. Trimming cost V 3 bases and J 1 base, with 15 bases left between them. In DNA form, the CDR3 reads TGTGCCAGCTCACCTCCCGGCGGCAGGGGGAACACTGAAGCTTTCTTT. It codes for CASSPPGGRGNTEAFF.

The chain joins TRBV5-1 to TRBJ1-2, with D possibly matching TRBD1 (6 bases). V gave up 0 bases and J gave up 1 base, with 16 bases separating them. This CDR3 comprises 17 residues. Per germline, CDR1 SGHRS and CDR2 YFSETQ. For the CDR3, the DNA is TGCGCCAGCAGCTTGGACGGGATGAGGGGGTATAACTATGGCTACACCTTC. Its protein is CASSLDGMRGYNYGYTF.

CDR3 in DNA: TGCGCCAGCAGCTGGGGGCAGGGGTACCAAGAGACCCAGTACTTC. It codes for CASSWGQGYQETQYF. The chain uses TRBV5-1 and TRBJ2-5, with D perhaps matching TRBD1 (6 bases). CDR1 is SGHRS and CDR2 is YFSETQ in the germline V gene. The V end was cut by 3 bases, the J end by 0 bases, with 12 bases between. This CDR3 is built from 15 residues.

J is TRBJ1-4 and V is TRBV18; 8 nucleotides align to TRBD1. The junction had 9 bases not matched to a gene; V was cut back by 2 bases and J by 7 bases. Germline loops: CDR1 KGHSH, CDR2 LQKENI. The CDR3 runs 16 residues. In DNA, the CDR3 is TGTGCCAGCTCACCAGGGCAGGGGGCTGCCGGTGAAAAACTGTTTTTT. As protein: CASSPGQGAAGEKLFF. The full variable domain, with the rest looked up from reference TRBV18 and TRBJ1-4, is NAGVMQNPRHLVRRRGQEARLRCSPMKGHSHVYWYRQLPEEGLKFMVYLQKENIIDESGMPKERFSAEFPKEGPSILRIQQVVRGDSAAYFCASSPGQGAAGEKLFFGSGTQLSVL.

The chain combines TRBV19 with TRBJ1-6; 7 bases agree with TRBD1. V shed 7 bases and J 7 bases; nucleotides not matched to a gene: 13. Germline CDR1 LNHDA, CDR2 SQIVND (reference sequence). This CDR3 is built from 16 residues. CDR3 sequence (DNA): TGTGCCAGTAAGGTCCTGACCGGGACAGCCAATTCACCCCTCCACTTT. Translation: CASKVLTGTANSPLHF. Full variable domain (missing parts from reference TRBV19 and TRBJ1-6): DGGITQSPKYLFRKEGQNVTLSCEQNLNHDAMYWYRQDPGQGLRLIYYSQIVNDFQKGDIAEGYSVSREKKESFPLTVTSAQKNPTAFYLCASKVLTGTANSPLHFGNGTRLTVT.

This clone was detected only a few times. V is TRBV7-2 and J is TRBJ1-1; no definite D call. Germline V gene data show CDR1 as SGHTA and CDR2 as FQGNSA. CDR3 size: 12 residues. V lost 1 base, J lost 7 bases, and 7 bases lay in between. The CDR3 bases are TGTGCCAGCAGCTTAGGGGCAATTGAAGCTTTCTTT. It specifies CASSLGAIEAFF.

Points on this clone: At one end, the junction sequence differs from germline, possibly due to a read error. This chain joins TRBV6-5 and TRBJ2-2; the match to TRBD2 covers 16 bases. The CDR3 loop spans 15 amino acids. The germline V gene has CDR1 MNHEY and CDR2 SVGAGI. The CDR3 is CASRRPGTSGGALFF. The CDR3 DNA is TGTGCCAGCAGAAGGCCCGGGACTAGCGGGGGGGCGCTGTTTTTT.

This chain connects TRBV16 to TRBJ1-1; the D gene is possibly TRBD1 (5 bases). Per the germline V gene, CDR1 is KGHSY and CDR2 is FQNENV. V lost 3 bases to trimming and J lost 7 bases, with 15 bases between them. This CDR3 spans 14 amino acids. This CDR3 is CASSQIAGFSEAFF. The CDR3 DNA reads as TGTGCCAGCAGCCAGATAGCAGGGTTTAGTGAAGCTTTCTTT.

The rearrangement links TRBV5-1 to TRBJ2-6, with a tentative D call TRBD1 (6 bases). The CDR3 has 15 amino acids. V was clipped by 4 bases and J by 4 bases, with 12 bases between them. The V gene's germline CDR1 is SGHRS and CDR2 YFSETQ. CDR3 coding DNA: TGCGCCAGCAGCACAAACAGGGCCGGGGCCAACGTCCTGACTTTC. Its protein is CASSTNRAGANVLTF.

This clone was seen a handful of times. This chain links TRBV7-9 with TRBJ2-7; 11 bases are shared with TRBD2. CDR1 and CDR2 (germline): SEHNR, FQNEAQ (reference sequence). V was pared by 5 bases and J by 3 bases, with 6 bases of the junction left unmatched. There are 15 residues in the CDR3. CDR3 DNA: TGTGCCAGCAGCCAAGGACTAGCGGGCGGCTACGAGCAGTACTTC. Translation gives CASSQGLAGGYEQYF.

The chain employs TRBV7-2 and TRBJ1-5, with a possible D match to TRBD1 (5 bases). The CDR3 covers 15 residues. The V end lost 2 bases, the J end lost 3 bases, and 11 bases lay between the germline ends. Germline CDR1 SGHTA, CDR2 FQGNSA. CDR3: CASSLQGSDNQPQHF. DNA of the CDR3: TGTGCCAGCAGCTTACAGGGTAGTGACAATCAGCCCCAGCATTTT.

The chain couples TRBV4-3 to TRBJ2-1; TRBD1 matches at 11 bases. V lost 4 bases and J lost 6; bases outside the gene matches: 8. The CDR3 has 16 amino acids. Germline CDR1 is LGHNA and CDR2 is YSLEER. CDR3 DNA sequence: TGCGCCAGCAGCCCCACGGACAGGGGGCGACCCAATGAGCAGTTCTTC. The encoded protein is CASSPTDRGRPNEQFF.

The J gene is TRBJ2-7, the V gene TRBV11-2; TRBD2 agrees at 11 bases. The V and J ends lost 6 bases and 3 bases, in that order; junction bases with no gene match: 7. The CDR3 spans 15 residues. Germline values: CDR1 SGHAT, CDR2 FQNNGV. This CDR3 reads CASSTSGGASYEQYF. The CDR3 coding sequence is TGTGCCAGCAGTACTAGCGGGGGCGCCAGCTACGAGCAGTACTTC.

This chain links TRBV19 with TRBJ1-2; D gene ambiguous. V shed 10 bases and J shed 7 bases, with 22 bases lying between them. The CDR3 is made up of 14 amino acids. Germline V gene data show CDR1 as LNHDA and CDR2 as SQIVND (reference sequence). CDR3 coding DNA: TGTGCCACCACCTCCCGGGGTCCCATTGGTGGCTACACCTTC. This codes for CATTSRGPIGGYTF.

The chain uses TRBV9 and TRBJ2-1, with a tentative D call TRBD2 (6 bases). Germline CDR1 SGDLS, CDR2 YYNGEE. CDR3 length: 16 residues. V lost 3 bases to trimming and J lost 1 base, with 14 bases between them. The CDR3 DNA follows: TGTGCCAGCAGCGCGCCGACTGGGGGGTCCTACAATGAGCAGTTCTTC. This sequence encodes CASSAPTGGSYNEQFF.

This sequence joins TRBV18 and TRBJ1-4; the D is unclear. Germline loops: CDR1 KGHSH, CDR2 LQKENI. This CDR3 has 16 amino acids. V lost 3 bases and J lost 0, with 11 bases in between. The CDR3 DNA reads as TGTGCCAGCTCACCCGTATGGGCTGCAACTAATGAAAAACTGTTTTTT. This encodes CASSPVWAATNEKLFF.

The genes are TRBV30 and TRBJ2-3; D not certain. Germline lookup yields CDR1 GTSNPN and CDR2 SVGIG (reference sequence). V was shortened by 2 bases and J by 10 bases, with 10 bases between the two germline ends. This CDR3 region has 11 residues. As DNA, the CDR3 is TGTGCCTGGAGTCCCCGTCGAGCGCAGTATTTT. Translated: CAWSPRRAQYF.